This T cell receptor (beta chain) originates from a study of control samples from healthy donors and cancer patients. Only in-frame clones appear in the TCRdb table, and some are missing; sequencing was by immunoSEQ multiplex PCR. In the table there are 90,000 to 150,000 clones, about 83% of which are singletons. Germline CDR1 SNHLY, CDR2 FYNNEI. With 5 bases removed from V and 2 bases from J, the gap between germline ends came to 12 bases. The length of the CDR3 is 15 residues. The clonotype originates from a man between 25 and 39 years old in good health. The specimen sequenced was blood. This chain links TRBV2 with TRBJ1-4; possibly TRBD1 for D (5 bases). For the CDR3, the DNA is TGTGCCAGCAGTTTTCCAGGGTCCACTAATGAAAAACTGTTTTTT. Amino acid sequence: CASSFPGSTNEKLFF.